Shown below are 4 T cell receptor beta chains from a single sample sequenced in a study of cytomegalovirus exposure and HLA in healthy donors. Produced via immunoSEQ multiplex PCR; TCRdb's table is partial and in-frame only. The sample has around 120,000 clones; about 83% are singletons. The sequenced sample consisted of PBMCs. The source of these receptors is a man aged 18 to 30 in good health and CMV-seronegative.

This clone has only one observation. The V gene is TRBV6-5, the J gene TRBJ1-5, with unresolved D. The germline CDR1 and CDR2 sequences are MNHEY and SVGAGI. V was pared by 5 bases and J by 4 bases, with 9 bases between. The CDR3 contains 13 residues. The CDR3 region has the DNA TGTGCCAGCAGTGCGGCCGCTAATCAGCCCCAGCATTTT. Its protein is CASSAAANQPQHF.

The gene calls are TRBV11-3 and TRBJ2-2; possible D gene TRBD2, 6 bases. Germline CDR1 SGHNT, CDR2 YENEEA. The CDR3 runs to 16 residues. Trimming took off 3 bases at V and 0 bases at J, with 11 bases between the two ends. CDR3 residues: CASSLGGPANTGELFF. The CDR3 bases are TGTGCCAGCAGCTTGGGGGGTCCCGCGAACACCGGGGAGCTGTTTTTT. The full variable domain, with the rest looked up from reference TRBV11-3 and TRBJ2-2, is EAGVVQSPRYKIIEKKQPVAFWCNPISGHNTLYWYLQNLGQGPELLIRYENEEAVDDSQLPKDRFSAERLKGVDSTLKIQPAELGDSAVYLCASSLGGPANTGELFFGEGSRLTVL.

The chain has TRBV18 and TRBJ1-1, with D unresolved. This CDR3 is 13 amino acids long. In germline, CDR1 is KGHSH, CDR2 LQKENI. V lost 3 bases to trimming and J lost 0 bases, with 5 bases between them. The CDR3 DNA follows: TGTGCCAGCTCACCTCAAATGAACACTGAAGCTTTCTTT. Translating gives CASSPQMNTEAFF.

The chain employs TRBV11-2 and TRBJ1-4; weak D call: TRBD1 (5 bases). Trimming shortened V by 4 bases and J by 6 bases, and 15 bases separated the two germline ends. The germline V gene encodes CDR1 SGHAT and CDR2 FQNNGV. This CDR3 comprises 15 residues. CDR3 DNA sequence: TGTGCCAGCAGCTCAGCCTCGGGACTCCATGAAAAACTGTTTTTT. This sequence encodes CASSSASGLHEKLFF.